This entry concerns a single T cell receptor beta chain. As processed by the authors: Estimation of nucleated cell counts relied on the amplification of reference gene primers. Only in-frame clones appear in the TCRdb table, and some are missing; sequencing was by immunoSEQ multiplex PCR. The V and J calls and clone size come from that table; D and trimming were worked out from the DNA. The sample has roughly 250,000 clones, about 90% seen once. These data come from a study of blood T cell repertoires in COVID-19. Whole-study context: Some COVID-19 samples were acute and others convalescent; all came from the United States, Italy and Spain. Nucleic acid was either cDNA or gDNA, and it came from T cells, B-cell-depleted T cells, or PBMCs.

The CDR3 is 15 residues long. Germline CDR1 SGHKS, CDR2 YYEKEE (reference sequence). V trimming: 4 bases; J trimming: 3 bases; junction bases outside the gene matches: 5. The TCR sequence derives from a woman aged 50 to 65 with acute or convalescent COVID-19. V and J are TRBV5-5 and TRBJ1-5, with 9 bases fitting TRBD1. Sequencing used peripheral blood. The CDR3 loop is CASSRGQGLNQPQHF. CDR3 DNA: TGTGCCAGCAGCAGGGGACAGGGACTCAATCAGCCCCAGCATTTT.